The source of this TCR beta chain is a study of T cells in Graves' hyperthyroidism and ophthalmopathy. Findings and caveats of the study: Blood also carried most thyroid clonotypes expanded above 0.001.

Clinical symptoms, serum thyroxine, TRAb, thyroid ultrasound and orbital computed tomography established diagnosis. About this clonotype itself: Its antigen is currently unknown.

Amplification targeted TCR beta CDR3 regions from RNA transcripts. The TCR CDR3 was amplified in a first-round RT-PCR using the HTBI primer set. TCRdb independently ran MiXCR on the multiplex PCR reads; one entry per CDR3 protein. The top ten clones hold under 40% of a sample with around 300,000 distinct CDR3 sequences, roughly 18% of them seen once. From germline, CDR1 is MRHNA and CDR2 SNTAGT. Trimming cost V 2 bases and J 4 bases; bases outside gene matches: 6. The CDR3 runs 16 residues. This TCR was recovered from a man aged 50 to 59 with Graves' ophthalmopathy. The sample consisted of blood. The chain is built from TRBV6-4 and TRBJ1-5, with 9 positions matching TRBD1. The CDR3 nucleotides read TGTGCCAGCAGTGACCCGGGACAGGGCAGAAATCAGCCCCAGCATTTT. Translation: CASSDPGQGRNQPQHF.